One and the same sample provided the 15 T cell receptor beta chains below, sequenced in a study of T cells after yellow fever vaccination. MiXCR was run by TCRdb on the 5' RACE reads, yielding one entry per CDR3 protein. The data contain a few hundred thousand distinct CDR3 sequences, less than 9.5% of them seen just once; the ten biggest clones take up around 17%. The sample was PBMCs, taken more than 40 days after the first yellow fever vaccination. These receptors originate from a man aged 18 to 35 who received the YFV17D yellow fever vaccine.

There are a few counts of this clonotype. The chain employs TRBV28 and TRBJ2-5; no clear D gene. The germline V and J ends were trimmed by 3 bases and 5 bases, with 10 bases remaining between them. The CDR3 consists of 13 residues. Germline values: CDR1 MDHEN, CDR2 SYDVKM. The chain's CDR3 is CASSFISGETQYF. Written as DNA, the CDR3 is TGTGCCAGCAGTTTCATTTCCGGGGAGACCCAGTACTTC.

In its sample, this clonotype was seen a few times. The gene calls are TRBV27 and TRBJ2-7, with 8 bases matching TRBD1. This CDR3 has 17 amino acids. The germline V gene encodes CDR1 MNHEY and CDR2 SMNVEV (reference sequence). V shed 0 bases, J shed 2 bases, and the junction held 9 bases outside the gene matches. For the CDR3, the DNA is TGTGCCAGCAGTTTATCGGCTGGGACAGGTCTCACCTACGAGCAGTACTTC. It specifies CASSLSAGTGLTYEQYF.

For this clonotype: The junction departs from the called germline gene at one end, perhaps through a read error. The chain recombines TRBV4-1 with TRBJ2-3; perhaps TRBD2 as D (7 bases). This CDR3 has 13 amino acids. Germline loops: CDR1 MGHRA, CDR2 YSYEKL. The CDR3 loop is CASGRGWTDMQYF. CDR3 sequence (DNA): TGCGCCAGCGGGCGGGGGTGGACAGATATGCAGTATTTT.

V is TRBV5-1 and J is TRBJ1-4; 8 bases agree with TRBD1. The V and J ends lost 4 bases and 3 bases, in that order; junction bases with no gene match: 5. The germline gives CDR1 SGHRS, CDR2 YFSETQ. This CDR3 is built from 15 residues. The CDR3: CASSVDRAPNEKLFF. The CDR3 DNA is TGCGCCAGCAGCGTGGACAGGGCTCCTAATGAAAAACTGTTTTTT.

This clonotype turned up a few times. The chain recombines TRBV27 with TRBJ2-5, with a weak D call TRBD2 (6 bases). CDR1 and CDR2 from the germline V gene are MNHEY and SMNVEV (reference sequence). This CDR3 is built from 15 residues. Deletions cut 6 bases from V and 5 bases from J, with 19 bases between. The CDR3 DNA reads as TGTGCCAGCAGCCGAAAAGGGCGGGGCAGGGAGACCCAGTACTTC. Translation gives CASSRKGRGRETQYF.

A few counts support this clonotype. The chain combines TRBV3-1 with TRBJ1-2, with a tentative D call TRBD1 (5 bases). Germline V gene sequence: CDR1 LGHDT, CDR2 YNNKEL (reference sequence). Trimming removed 7 bases at V and 4 bases at J, with 13 bases between. The CDR3 has 13 residues. Here the CDR3 reads CASKPTGRYGYTF. Here the CDR3 DNA reads TGTGCCAGCAAGCCAACAGGCCGCTATGGCTACACCTTC.

This clonotype was observed a handful of times. This chain uses TRBV3-1 with TRBJ2-1; no clear D gene. V lost 1 base and J lost 14, with 18 bases in between. Germline CDR1 LGHDT, CDR2 YNNKEL (reference sequence). The CDR3 has 14 residues. CDR3 nucleotide sequence: TGTGCCAGCAGCCAAGGCATCCCCCCCGAACTTAAGTTCTTC. Its protein is CASSQGIPPELKFF.

This clonotype was seen only a few times. The chain is built from TRBV5-1 and TRBJ2-7; 10 positions agree with TRBD2. Germline V CDR1 and CDR2: SGHRS, YFSETQ. This CDR3 contains 14 residues. After removal of 3 bases from V and 3 bases from J, the junction contained 3 bases not matched to a gene. Here the CDR3 DNA reads TGCGCCAGCAGCTCGACTAGCGGGCGCTACGAGCAGTACTTC. Its protein product is CASSSTSGRYEQYF.

The chain is built from TRBV7-9 and TRBJ1-1, with D unclear. The CDR3 runs 13 residues. Trimming cost V 6 bases and J 5 bases, with 13 bases left between them. From germline, CDR1 is SEHNR and CDR2 FQNEAQ (reference sequence). Written as DNA, the CDR3 is TGTGCCAGCAGTGAAATGAGGGAAACTGAAGCTTTCTTT. As protein: CASSEMRETEAFF.

The chain joins TRBV20-1 to TRBJ1-1; no firm D call. The CDR3 contains 15 residues. Germline-derived CDR1 and CDR2 are DFQATT and SNEGSKA (reference sequence). Trimming stripped 0 bases from V and 1 base from J, with 12 bases between. The CDR3 DNA reads TGCAGTGCTAGAGAACCGGGAAGGTCGAACACTGAAGCTTTCTTT. Protein product: CSAREPGRSNTEAFF.

This clonotype was detected only a few times. Here the CDR3 DNA reads TGCAGTGCTAGAGATTACCGGGGGCGGGAATATGAGCAGTTCTTC. Residues: CSARDYRGREYEQFF. The V gene is TRBV20-1, the J gene TRBJ2-1; D could derive from TRBD1 or TRBD2 (6 bases each). Germline V gives CDR1 DFQATT, CDR2 SNEGSKA (reference sequence). Trimming took 0 bases from V and 8 from J, leaving 17 bases between them. The CDR3 spans 15 residues.

In nucleotides, the CDR3 is TGTGCCAGCAGCTTAGTCGGGCAGGGGGTTGCACGCTCACCCCTCCACTTT. Amino acids: CASSLVGQGVARSPLHF. V is TRBV7-8 and J is TRBJ1-6; 7 nucleotides align to TRBD1. Losses at the gene ends were 1 base for V and 10 bases for J; bases not matched to a gene: 13. The germline V gene has CDR1 SGHVS and CDR2 FQNEAQ. CDR3 length equals 17 residues. The full variable domain, in which reference TRBV7-8 and TRBJ1-6 provide the parts outside the CDR3, is GAGVSQSPRYKVAKRGQDVALRCDPISGHVSLFWYQQALGQGPEFLTYFQNEAQLDKSGLPSDRFFAERPEGSVSTLKIQRTQQEDSAVYLCASSLVGQGVARSPLHFGNGTRLTVT.

The genes are TRBV13 and TRBJ2-7; 11 bases are a match to TRBD2. Germline V gene lookup returns CDR1 PRHDT and CDR2 FYEKMQ (reference sequence). The CDR3 is made up of 16 amino acids. Unmatched junction bases numbered 6, after V lost 5 bases and J lost 0 bases. CDR3 region: CASSALTSGASYEQYF. The CDR3 DNA reads TGTGCCAGCAGCGCCCTGACTAGCGGGGCCTCCTACGAGCAGTACTTC. The whole variable domain, filled in from reference TRBV13 and TRBJ2-7, reads AAGVIQSPRHLIKEKRETATLKCYPIPRHDTVYWYQQGPGQDPQFLISFYEKMQSDKGSIPDRFSAQQFSDYHSELNMSSLELGDSALYFCASSALTSGASYEQYFGPGTRLTVT.

This clonotype was counted only a few times. This chain connects TRBV5-1 to TRBJ1-1; no definite D call. The CDR3 runs 13 residues. Germline CDR1 and CDR2: SGHRS and YFSETQ. V dropped 6 bases and J dropped 0 bases, with 9 bases sitting between them. CDR3 protein: CASIGQMNTEAFF. The CDR3 DNA sequence: TGCGCCAGCATAGGGCAGATGAACACTGAAGCTTTCTTT.

This chain connects TRBV18 to TRBJ2-7; the D gene is possibly TRBD1 (8 bases). The germline V and J ends were trimmed by 1 base and 4 bases, with 17 bases remaining between them. The CDR3 has 16 residues. Germline values: CDR1 KGHSH, CDR2 LQKENI. CDR3 DNA sequence: TGTGCCAGCTCACCACGGACAGGGAGGGGTCCATACGAGCAGTACGTC. Encoded protein: CASSPRTGRGPYEQYV.